Below are 9 T cell receptor beta chains sequenced from a single sample in a study of Graves' ophthalmopathy and Graves' hyperthyroidism. RNA transcripts yielded amplified TCR beta CDR3 regions. Amplification began with first-round RT-PCR using HTBI primers, then second-round multiplex PCR was performed. One entry per CDR3 protein, called by TCRdb with MiXCR from the multiplex PCR reads. The sample has 300,000 to 400,000 distinct CDR3 sequences; 15% to 20% are singletons. Sample: peripheral blood. All receptors come from an adult man with Graves' ophthalmopathy.

This clonotype came up many times. V gene TRBV12-3 or TRBV12-4 combines with J gene TRBJ1-2, with 8 bases matching TRBD1. CDR3 length: 13 amino acids. V shed 6 bases, J shed 14 bases, and the junction held 14 bases outside the gene matches. For the CDR3, the DNA is TGTGCCAGCAGCCTGATGTACCAGGGGGCAAGGACCTTC. This translates into CASSLMYQGARTF.

This clonotype was found many times. The chain uses TRBV24-1 and TRBJ1-1; possibly TRBD1 for D (6 bases). This CDR3 has 14 residues. V gave up 2 bases and J gave up 4 bases, with 10 bases separating them. Germline V lookup: CDR1 KGHDR, CDR2 SFDVKD. The CDR3 nucleotides are TGTGCCACCAGTGATTCTACAGGGACCACTGAAGCTTTCTTT. Protein: CATSDSTGTTEAFF.

The sample holds many counts of this clonotype. The gene calls are TRBV6-5 and TRBJ1-1, with 8 bases matching TRBD1. This CDR3 is 15 amino acids long. Germline CDR1 is MNHEY and CDR2 is SVGAGI. The J segment lost 6 bases and the V segment lost 1 base, leaving 7 bases of the junction unmatched. The CDR3 region is CASSYFRDRRPEAFF. DNA of the CDR3: TGTGCCAGCAGTTACTTTCGGGACAGGCGACCTGAAGCTTTCTTT.

This clonotype was seen ten or more times. The genes are TRBV12-3 or TRBV12-4 and TRBJ1-2; D call uncertain. This CDR3 region has 13 residues. V lost 2 bases and J 5 bases, leaving 9 bases between the germline ends. Here the CDR3 reads CASSLSWGYGYTF. CDR3 DNA: TGTGCCAGCAGTTTATCATGGGGATATGGCTACACCTTC.

In its sample, this clonotype was seen many times. The CDR3 region has the DNA TGTGCCAGTAGTATTAACGGCAGGGCATCGTCTATAGCCAAAAACATTCAGTACTTC. This codes for CASSINGRASSIAKNIQYF. The chain joins TRBV19 to TRBJ2-4; D perhaps matches TRBD1 (5 bases). This CDR3 is 19 amino acids long. Trimming took off 3 bases at V and 0 bases at J, with 21 bases between the two ends. Germline V gene data show CDR1 as LNHDA and CDR2 as SQIVND (reference sequence).

The sample holds many counts of this clonotype. This rearrangement joins TRBV4-1 to TRBJ1-2; tentative D call: TRBD1 (6 bases). V was shortened by 0 bases and J by 6 bases, with 17 bases between the two germline ends. This CDR3 is built from 16 residues. Per germline, CDR1 MGHRA and CDR2 YSYEKL. CDR3 amino acids: CASSQEHGRQAHGYTF. Written as DNA, the CDR3 is TGCGCCAGCAGCCAAGAACACGGGAGACAGGCCCATGGCTACACCTTC.

This clonotype was observed many times. This chain uses TRBV6-2 or TRBV6-3 with TRBJ2-5; 7 nucleotides line up with TRBD1. V shed 2 bases, J shed 1 base, and the junction held 10 bases outside the gene matches. CDR1 MNHEY and CDR2 SVGEGT come from the germline V gene. The CDR3 has 17 residues. The CDR3 region has the DNA TGTGCCAGCAGTTACCGGGCCAGGGGGAGAATCCAAGAGACCCAGTACTTC. Translation gives CASSYRARGRIQETQYF.

This clonotype was counted ten times or more. The chain combines TRBV10-3 with TRBJ2-7; 12 nucleotides match TRBD1. V lost 10 bases to trimming and J lost 6 bases; unmatched junction nucleotides: 4. In germline, CDR1 is ENHRY, CDR2 SYGVKD. The CDR3 sequence is 12 residues long. This CDR3 reads CATGTGGSEQYF. The CDR3, as DNA: TGTGCCACCGGGACAGGGGGCTCCGAGCAGTACTTC.

The chain is built from TRBV6-7 and TRBJ1-1, with 7 bases identical to TRBD1. TRBV6-7 is sorted into the ORF group, with uncertain function. The V gene end was trimmed by 3 bases and the J gene end by 0 bases; junction bases not matched to a gene: 10. The CDR3 contains 17 residues. Written as DNA, the CDR3 is TGTGCCAGCAGTTATTCTCTCCAGGGACAGTTGAACACTGAAGCTTTCTTT. Its protein product is CASSYSLQGQLNTEAFF.